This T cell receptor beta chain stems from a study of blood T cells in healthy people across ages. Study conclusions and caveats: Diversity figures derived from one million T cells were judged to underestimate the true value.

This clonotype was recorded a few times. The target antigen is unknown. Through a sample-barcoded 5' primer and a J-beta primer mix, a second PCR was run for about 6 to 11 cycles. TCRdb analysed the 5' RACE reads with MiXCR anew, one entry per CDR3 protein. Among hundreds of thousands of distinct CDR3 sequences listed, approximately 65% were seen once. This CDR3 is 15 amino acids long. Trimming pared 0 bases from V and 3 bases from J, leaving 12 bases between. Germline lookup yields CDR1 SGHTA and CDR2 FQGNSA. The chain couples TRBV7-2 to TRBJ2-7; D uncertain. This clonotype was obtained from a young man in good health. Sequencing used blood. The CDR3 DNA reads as TGTGCCAGCAGCTTAGCGCTCCGCAGTAACTACGAGCAGTACTTC. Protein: CASSLALRSNYEQYF.